The source of this T cell receptor beta chain is a study of Graves' ophthalmopathy and Graves' hyperthyroidism. Overall study findings and caveats: Blood also held most thyroid clonotypes expanded above 0.001 frequency.

Symptoms, serum thyroxine and TRAb, thyroid ultrasound, and orbital computed tomography formed the diagnostic basis. The source of the PBMCs was 8.5 to 10 ml of fresh peripheral blood. This clonotype was seen many times. No antigen is known for it. Amplification targeted the TCR beta CDR3 regions, with RNA transcripts as the source material. Second-round multiplex PCR came after first-round RT-PCR with HTBI primers. TCRdb reanalysed the multiplex PCR reads using MiXCR and keeps one entry per CDR3 protein. Among hundreds of thousands of distinct CDR3 sequences, 20% to 25% were seen once, and the ten largest hold around 6.9%. This CDR3 is built from 14 residues. Per germline, CDR1 SEHNR and CDR2 FQNEAQ (reference sequence). The V end lost 3 bases, the J end lost 7 bases, and 12 bases lay between the germline ends.

The chain combines TRBV7-9 with TRBJ2-2, with D possibly being TRBD1 (6 bases). The sample was peripheral blood. The sequence was collected from a woman between 18 and 29 years old with stable Graves' hyperthyroidism. Some clones in this sample may be carry-over from other donors' samples. The CDR3 bases are TGTGCCAGCAGCTTGTCCAGGGGTATCGGGGAGCTGTTTTTT. Translating it yields CASSLSRGIGELFF.